This T cell receptor beta chain was sequenced in a study of blood T cells in healthy people across ages (dated by TCRdb to the mid-2010s). Context from the whole study: In model experiments, roughly one uniquely barcoded TCR beta cDNA molecule per two T cells was captured by template switching. To track age-related changes in TCR beta repertoire diversity, the study relied on deep sequencing normalized with unique cDNA molecular identifiers. To avoid experimental bias, donors of different ages were distributed randomly across sequencing lanes. Using the same blood draw, the study looked at two additional independent replicas of 1 million unique cDNA reads for two donors, one aged 18 to 30 and the other aged 80 or older. Donors were grouped into four age groups: young (average 16 years), middle-aged (around 39), aged (around 56) and long-lived (about 89). Here is what the overall study found, with its caveats: A strong correlation was found between observed TCR beta diversity and the percentage of naive T cells measured by flow cytometry. As age increased, observed TCR beta diversity per million T cells dropped in a roughly linear way, and a significant reduction was already evident by age about 40. Compared with the aged group, the long-lived group had more naive CD4+ T cells, fewer expanded clones and increased TCR diversity, suggesting age selection. Conclusive comparison of naive and antigen-experienced compartments was prevented by the profiling of bulk unsorted PBMCs. Estimates of total diversity from one million sequenced T cells were regarded as lower bounds and underestimates. The CMV infection status of donors was not known, potentially confounding age-related changes in expanded clonotypes.

The donors were roughly 40 Caucasian individuals from Russia, aged roughly 6 to 100 years, who were systemically healthy. About 10 milliliters of peripheral blood were collected from each donor into EDTA-treated Vacutainer tubes. Ficoll-Paque density-gradient centrifugation was used to isolate PBMCs, with at least 6 million obtained per sample. Total RNA, at least 6 micrograms per sample, was extracted from PBMCs with Trizol reagent. The percentages of naive CD45RAhigh/CD27high T cells were determined by flow cytometry on a PBMC aliquot from every donor. Comments on this clonotype: Its antigen target is currently unknown. Base qualities are not at hand, and no much larger clone is one base apart.

The method behind the library was 5' RACE. The sequencer was an Illumina HiSeq 2500. A second PCR of about 7 to 12 cycles was run with a J-beta primer mix and a sample-barcoded 5' primer. A unique molecular identifier was introduced onto each TCR beta cDNA molecule by a template-switch 5' adaptor carrying 12 random nucleotides. Each sample yielded at least 2.5 million CDR3-containing paired-end reads. All of the RNA was converted into first-strand cDNA using the Mint cDNA synthesis kit, with a TRBC-specific oligonucleotide serving as the primer. Following uracil-DNA glycosylase treatment, all cDNA underwent a first 18-cycle PCR with the universal primers M1SS and BC2_uni_R. The original methods were these. Each sample was normalized by randomly selecting 1 million high-quality reads, each carrying a distinct molecular identifier. Instead of being binned into consensus sequences, reads with shared molecular identifiers were discarded. MiTCR, run with a Q25 quality threshold and the strictest error-elimination algorithm, handled CDR3 identification, clonotype clustering and error correction. Lower-bound total TCR beta diversity was estimated with a nonparametric unseen species model using Euler transformation. TCRdb ran its own pipeline on the public reads, namely fastp trimming at Q25 and MiXCR clone calling, and kept in-frame beta chains. Under each unique CDR3 protein, matching rows form one entry showing the most common genes and DNA. TCRdb, rather than the study authors, made the V and J calls. The sample table records about 1.6 million distinct CDR3 sequences; about 35% of these occur just once. About 11% of the sample comes from the top ten.

The CDR3 holds 13 amino acids from the cysteine to the phenylalanine. The CDR3 DNA has 39 bases and is translated from base 1. V sheds 4 bases and J sheds 7 bases, leaving 11 bases between their ends. The germline V gene gives CDR1 as SGHRS and CDR2 as YFSETQ. The specimen sequenced was blood. The clonotype originates from a woman aged 25-40 years in good health. The receptor chain draws on TRBV5-1 and TRBJ2-2; no D gene call is confident. The bases are TGCGCCAGCAGCCCACAGCAGAACGGGGAGCTGTTTTTT. The resulting protein is CASSPQQNGELFF.